These 24 T cell receptor beta chains came from one sample sequenced in a study of early T cells in non-severe SARS-CoV-2 infection. One entry per CDR3 protein, called by TCRdb with MiXCR from the 5' RACE reads. The table lists about 110,000 distinct CDR3 sequences, around an eighth of them singletons. Sequenced here: whole blood, sampled at baseline. The receptors originated from an adult who was a healthcare worker with PCR-confirmed SARS-CoV-2 infection or an uninfected control (not recorded which).

This clonotype occurred many times. The genes are TRBV6-1 and TRBJ1-4; D not certain. Germline V gene lookup returns CDR1 MNHNS and CDR2 SASEGT. The CDR3 loop spans 13 amino acids. Trimming took off 7 bases at V and 10 bases at J, with 16 bases between the two ends. The CDR3 spells CASTRSTLGKLFF. The CDR3, as DNA: TGTGCCAGCACCCGAAGTACCCTGGGAAAACTGTTTTTT.

The chain links TRBV20-1 to TRBJ2-7; D not certain. Germline V gene lookup returns CDR1 DFQATT and CDR2 SNEGSKA (reference sequence). The V gene lost 3 bases and the J gene lost 6 bases, with 15 bases spanning the gap. This CDR3 region has 13 residues. DNA for the CDR3: TGCAGTGCTAGGAACACCGCGTGGGGCGAGCAGTACTTC. This encodes CSARNTAWGEQYF.

The chain uses TRBV4-1 and TRBJ1-5; unclear D gene. V dropped 1 base and J dropped 4 bases, with 5 bases sitting between them. The CDR3 is made up of 13 amino acids. From germline, CDR1 is MGHRA and CDR2 YSYEKL. The CDR3 region is CASSQVGNQPQHF. In DNA form, the CDR3 reads TGCGCCAGCAGCCAAGTGGGGAATCAGCCCCAGCATTTT.

This clonotype has only a few counts. The rearrangement links TRBV2 to TRBJ1-4, with D maybe TRBD1 (6 bases). This CDR3 region has 15 residues. The germline V gene has CDR1 SNHLY and CDR2 FYNNEI. V lost 5 bases, J lost 7 bases, and 17 bases lay in between. The chain's CDR3 is CASSPGQPLGEKLFF. CDR3 in DNA: TGTGCCAGCAGTCCTGGACAGCCCTTAGGTGAAAAACTGTTTTTT.

Only a few counts were recorded for this clonotype. This rearrangement joins TRBV20-1 to TRBJ2-3; 10 nucleotides align to TRBD2. The V and J ends lost 5 bases and 3 bases, in that order; junction bases with no gene match: 11. CDR1 is DFQATT and CDR2 is SNEGSKA in the germline V gene (reference sequence). This CDR3 has 16 residues. The DNA of the CDR3 is TGCAGTGCTGAATCCCTAAAGCGGGAGGGGACAGATACGCAGTATTTT. Its translation: CSAESLKREGTDTQYF.

Only a few counts were recorded for this clonotype. V is TRBV7-9 and J is TRBJ2-7; the D is unclear. From germline, CDR1 is SEHNR and CDR2 FQNEAQ (reference sequence). Between the trimmed V and J ends, which lost 4 bases and 2 bases, there was a span of 15 bases. This CDR3 region has 15 residues. This CDR3 is CASSSPLGGTYEQYF. CDR3 coding DNA: TGTGCCAGCAGCTCCCCCCTTGGTGGAACCTACGAGCAGTACTTC.

The genes are TRBV3-1 and TRBJ1-1; no definite D call. The CDR3 has 13 residues. Trimming left V 4 bases short and J 6 bases short, with 12 bases between. Looked up from germline, CDR1 is LGHDT and CDR2 is YNNKEL (reference sequence). CDR3 in DNA: TGTGCCAGCAGCCGATCCAGGCTCGCTGAAGCTTTCTTT. Encoded protein: CASSRSRLAEAFF.

This clonotype occurred a few times. The gene calls are TRBV18 and TRBJ1-1; D uncertain. V dropped 0 bases and J dropped 0 bases, with 14 bases sitting between them. Germline V gene data show CDR1 as KGHSH and CDR2 as LQKENI. This CDR3 is 17 amino acids long. The CDR3 sequence is CASSPPGDRWMNTEAFF. The CDR3 DNA is TGTGCCAGCTCACCACCCGGTGACCGCTGGATGAACACTGAAGCTTTCTTT.

This clonotype has a count of ten or more. This chain links TRBV30 with TRBJ2-3; D ambiguous. The CDR3 consists of 14 residues. Germline-derived CDR1 and CDR2 are GTSNPN and SVGIG (reference sequence). With 1 base removed from V and 1 base from J, the gap between germline ends came to 9 bases. CDR3 sequence reads: CAWSAALRTDTQYF. As DNA, the CDR3 is TGTGCCTGGAGTGCTGCGCTCCGCACAGATACGCAGTATTTT.

There are many counts of this clonotype. This sequence joins TRBV5-6 and TRBJ1-3; a possible D gene is TRBD1 (5 bases). The germline V gene has CDR1 SGHDT and CDR2 YYEEEE. CDR3 length: 15 amino acids. V was shortened by 1 base and J by 2 bases, with 10 bases between the two germline ends. CDR3 DNA sequence: TGTGCCAGCAGCTTGAGGAGGGACCCTGGAAACACCATATATTTT. This encodes CASSLRRDPGNTIYF. Combining the CDR3 with reference TRBV5-6 and TRBJ1-3 gives the whole variable domain DAGVTQSPTHLIKTRGQQVTLRCSPKSGHDTVSWYQQALGQGPQFIFQYYEEEERQRGNFPDRFSGHQFPNYSSELNVNALLLGDSALYLCASSLRRDPGNTIYFGEGSWLTVV.

This clonotype was detected ten times or more. CDR3 sequence (DNA): TGTGCCAGCAGCTTCAGGGGGAAAGCCGAGCAGTACTTC. Amino acids: CASSFRGKAEQYF. V is TRBV5-4 and J is TRBJ2-7; TRBD1 aligns across 7 bases. The CDR3 extends over 13 amino acids. The junction had 5 bases not matched to a gene; V was cut back by 2 bases and J by 6 bases. The germline V gene has CDR1 SGHNT and CDR2 YYREEE (reference sequence).

This clonotype has more than one count but fewer than ten. This chain joins TRBV6-2 or TRBV6-3 and TRBJ1-1, with TRBD1 as a possible D gene (6 bases). The CDR3 loop spans 15 amino acids. V lost 2 bases and J 1 base, leaving 11 bases between the germline ends. Germline loops: CDR1 MNHEY, CDR2 SVGEGT. The CDR3 is CASSYGGAGNTEAFF. In DNA form, the CDR3 reads TGTGCCAGCAGTTACGGGGGCGCCGGGAACACTGAAGCTTTCTTT.

This clonotype showed up many times. The chain is built from TRBV7-6 and TRBJ2-1; D may correspond to TRBD1 or TRBD2 (6 bases each). The germline CDR1 and CDR2 sequences are SGHVS and FNYEAQ. The CDR3 is 16 residues long. The V and J ends lost 1 base and 7 bases respectively, with 17 bases between them. The CDR3 region has the DNA TGTGCCAGCAGCTTAGAGGGGGGAAAGGTTAGGAATGAGCAGTTCTTC. It codes for CASSLEGGKVRNEQFF.

This clonotype was found a few times. A read error may account for a junction end that differs from germline. This chain uses TRBV6-5 with TRBJ2-7; D is possibly TRBD1 (6 bases). The CDR3 consists of 16 residues. Germline V CDR1 and CDR2: MNHEY, SVGAGI. Here the CDR3 reads CASSYSTGTKTYEQYF. The CDR3, as DNA: TGTGCCAGCAGCTACTCCACCGGGACAAAGACTTACGAGCAGTACTTC.

The chain couples TRBV20-1 to TRBJ2-1; TRBD1 might be the D (5 bases). Germline loops: CDR1 DFQATT, CDR2 SNEGSKA (reference sequence). This CDR3 is built from 15 residues. The V end lost 5 bases, the J end lost 0 bases, and 14 bases lay between the germline ends. CDR3 bases: TGCAGTGCTCCCAGGGAAACTCACTCCTACAATGAGCAGTTCTTC. Its protein is CSAPRETHSYNEQFF.

The V gene is TRBV7-2, the J gene TRBJ1-4; possible D gene TRBD1, 5 bases. V was cut by 1 base and J by 4 bases, with 16 bases left in between. The CDR3 runs to 17 residues. Germline CDR1 is SGHTA and CDR2 is FQGNSA. CDR3 protein: CASSLDRMRGYNEKLFF. CDR3 DNA sequence: TGTGCCAGCAGCTTAGACAGGATGAGGGGCTATAATGAAAAACTGTTTTTT.

This clonotype was detected a few times. The chain links TRBV28 to TRBJ2-5; 10 bases are a match to TRBD2. The CDR3 is 15 amino acids. CDR1 MDHEN and CDR2 SYDVKM come from the germline V gene. Trimming removed 3 bases from V and 1 base from J; junction bases left unmatched: 2. The CDR3 region is CASSFEREGQETQYF. The CDR3 bases are TGTGCCAGCAGTTTTGAGCGGGAGGGCCAAGAGACCCAGTACTTC.

The chain links TRBV20-1 to TRBJ2-3, with D uncertain. V was cut by 5 bases and J by 0 bases, with 12 bases left in between. CDR1 DFQATT and CDR2 SNEGSKA come from the germline V gene (reference sequence). CDR3 length equals 14 residues. Here the CDR3 reads CSAPLVPSTDTQYF. The DNA of the CDR3 is TGCAGTGCTCCCTTAGTACCGAGCACAGATACGCAGTATTTT.

The chain joins TRBV5-1 to TRBJ2-5; D not certain. V shed 4 bases and J shed 1 base, with 5 bases lying between them. CDR1 is SGHRS, CDR2 YFSETQ, per germline. The CDR3 extends over 12 amino acids. DNA of the CDR3: TGCGCCAGCAGCGTCCTCCAAGAGACCCAGTACTTC. Translated: CASSVLQETQYF.

This clonotype was observed a few times. The chain links TRBV6-1 to TRBJ1-1; TRBD1 is a possible D gene (6 bases). The germline V gene has CDR1 MNHNS and CDR2 SASEGT. The CDR3 sequence is 14 residues long. V lost 4 bases to trimming and J lost 1 base, with 10 bases between them. The CDR3 coding sequence is TGTGCCAGCAGTGCAGGGGACGAGAACACTGAAGCTTTCTTT. Translating gives CASSAGDENTEAFF.

The chain joins TRBV6-2 or TRBV6-3 to TRBJ2-7, with D possibly matching TRBD1 (6 bases). This CDR3 is built from 17 residues. The V and J ends lost 7 bases and 5 bases respectively, with 27 bases between them. Germline V gene data show CDR1 as MNHEY and CDR2 as SVGEGT. The CDR3 region has the DNA TGTGCCAGCATACAAGGAGCCGAGGGATGGCCAGGGGACGAGCAGTACTTC. This codes for CASIQGAEGWPGDEQYF.

The V gene is TRBV5-4, the J gene TRBJ1-6; D remains ambiguous. V lost 4 bases, J lost 9 bases, and 14 bases lay in between. There are 14 residues in the CDR3. The germline CDR1 and CDR2 sequences are SGHNT and YYREEE (reference sequence). The CDR3 region is CASSLPDGVSPLHF. DNA for the CDR3: TGTGCCAGCAGCCTTCCGGACGGGGTTTCACCCCTCCACTTT.

This clonotype was detected ten times or more. The chain uses TRBV7-6 and TRBJ2-1; D is perhaps TRBD2 (6 bases). Trimming removed 0 bases from V and 5 bases from J, with 11 bases in between. Per the germline V gene, CDR1 is SGHVS and CDR2 is FNYEAQ. This CDR3 comprises 15 residues. The CDR3 coding sequence is TGTGCCAGCAGCTTAGCTAGGACTACAAACAATGAGCAGTTCTTC. Translated, it gives CASSLARTTNNEQFF.

The CDR3 DNA is TGCAGTGCTACAGGGTCGGGCTCTGGGGCCAACGTCCTGACTTTC. Translating it yields CSATGSGSGANVLTF. The rearrangement links TRBV20-1 to TRBJ2-6, with a weak D call TRBD1 (5 bases). The V end was cut by 4 bases, the J end by 0 bases, with 10 bases between. Germline assignment: CDR1 DFQATT and CDR2 SNEGSKA (reference sequence). There are 15 residues in the CDR3.